The entry below describes one T cell receptor beta chain. This clonotype was counted ten times or more. This clone's antigen is unknown. No quality values exist for individual bases; no much larger clone is one base distant. The time point label, as the study defines it: persistent/refractory GD, antithyroid drugs over 5 years with positive TRAb. For both TCR sequencing and RNA sequencing, RNA was extracted from PBMCs using TRIzol. Graves' disease was diagnosed according to American Thyroid Association guidelines. The patients came from an endocrinology department in Xi'an, China. Each patient gave roughly 8.4 milliliters of peripheral blood, collected in an EDTA anticoagulant tube. Ficoll Paque Plus density gradient separation was used to isolate PBMCs, and no additional T cell sorting was done. An Agilent 2100 Bioanalyzer and agarose gel were used to assess RNA quality, and a NanoDrop 2000 was used to measure RNA concentration.

CDR1 and CDR2, per the germline V gene, are MNHNS and SASEGT. From V the trimming removes 5 bases and from J it removes 8 bases, while the gene matches leave 6 bases of the junction unaccounted for. The CDR3 numbers 14 residues from cysteine through phenylalanine. Only CDR3 DNA remains: 42 bases, in frame from the first base. The data are from a study of regulatory T cells in long-lasting Graves disease (dated by TCRdb to 2020 to 2023). For the wider study: To count as having persistent Graves' disease, a patient had to have received antithyroid drug treatment for over 5 years with TSH receptor autoantibodies remaining persistently positive. Persistent Graves' disease patients were compared with newly diagnosed Graves' disease patients by peripheral blood TCR sequencing and RNA sequencing. The study was registered as a clinical trial and conducted in China. A total of around 35 samples underwent TCR sequencing: around 13 from persistent and around 20 from newly diagnosed Graves' disease patients. Persistent Graves' disease patients in the clinical cohort had taken antithyroid drugs for 9.5 to 13 years on average.

The investigation overall reported the following: Persistent Graves' disease patients showed lower TCR Shannon entropy and fewer highly expanded clones than newly diagnosed patients, suggesting clonal expansion. Only peripheral blood was studied, because thyroid tissue, the primary lesion, was inaccessible. Persistent patients shared more public clonotypes among themselves (around 2,500) than newly diagnosed patients did (more than 950). The authors noted that the small sample size was a limitation that may lower accuracy. TRBV28, TRBJ1-2 and TRBJ2-5 were preferentially used in persistent disease, while TRBV20-1 and TRBJ2-1 were favored in newly diagnosed disease. Only the TCR beta chain was sequenced and analyzed.

Receptors were amplified or captured by multiplex PCR. TCRdb lists the instrument as Illumina HiSeq 4000. iRepertoire HTBI primers and Arm-PCR amplification of CDR3 regions were used to construct TCR beta libraries. PCR products were gel purified before sequencing. The study's own analysis went as follows. A total of 62 TRBV and approximately 15 TRBJ segments were identified across samples and were used for gene usage analysis of CDR3 amino acid clonotypes. COPE and FqMerger were used to merge filtered high-quality paired reads into contigs. BLAST was used to align contigs to IMGT TRBV, TRBD and TRBJ reference genes, with CDR3 defined following IMGT. Highly expanded clones were defined as clonotypes with a frequency above 0.1%. Shannon entropy was used to measure repertoire diversity, and the Gini coefficient was used to measure V-J evenness. A clonotype was considered public if more than one individual shared it. TCRdb applied fastp at Q25 and MiXCR to the public reads, then kept only in-frame beta chains. Entries that share a CDR3 protein sequence are merged under the most common genes and DNA. V and J calls and clone size were set by TCRdb, not the authors. This sample lists almost 350,000 distinct CDR3 sequences; 15% to 20% were detected once. The ten biggest clones cover just under 30% of the sample.

The chain is made from TRBV6-1 and TRBJ1-6, and TRBD1 matches 7 of the central bases. The receptor was derived from a female donor with Graves disease. The sample was peripheral blood mononuclear cells (PBMCs), taken when the disease was refractory, from a patient treated with antithyroid drugs. This receptor carries the CDR3 CASSPRQGYSPLHF. The DNA reads TGTGCCAGCAGTCCCCGACAGGGCTATTCACCCCTCCACTTT.